The 17 T cell receptor beta chains in this list originate from one sample, sequenced in a study of fetal regulatory T cell absence and autoimmunity. Repertoires were generated with immunoSEQ multiplex PCR, while TCRdb's copy carries only in-frame clones and drops some. This sample has more than 85,000 clones, with about three quarters found just once. The sample taken for sequencing was pancreas tissue. The receptors were sampled from a male donor with IPEX syndrome.

The V and J genes are TRBV19 and TRBJ1-4, with D possibly TRBD1 on 5 matching bases. The CDR3 runs to 17 residues. Deletions cut 3 bases from V and 5 bases from J, with 19 bases between. CDR1 is LNHDA, CDR2 SQIVND, per germline (reference sequence). Here the CDR3 DNA reads TGTGCCAGTAGTATTCAAGACAGATTTTTTCCGAATGAAAAACTGTTTTTT. This translates into CASSIQDRFFPNEKLFF.

The J gene is TRBJ1-1, the V gene TRBV4-1, with TRBD1 identical over 7 bases. Germline-derived CDR1 and CDR2 are MGHRA and YSYEKL. The CDR3 is 19 residues long. The ends lost 0 bases at V and 1 base at J; junction bases unmatched: 14. CDR3 amino acids: CASSQDGILGEGANTEAFF. Here the CDR3 DNA reads TGCGCCAGCAGCCAAGATGGTATCTTAGGGGAGGGGGCGAACACTGAAGCTTTCTTT.

This chain connects TRBV12-5 to TRBJ1-1; D call uncertain. The CDR3 consists of 12 residues. V lost 6 bases, J lost 10 bases, and 15 bases lay in between. Germline V gene lookup returns CDR1 LGHNT and CDR2 FRNRAP. CDR3 loop: CASGRIGRGAFF. CDR3 DNA sequence: TGTGCTAGTGGCCGGATCGGGCGGGGAGCTTTCTTT.

The rearrangement uses TRBV4-2 and TRBJ1-2; D remains ambiguous. Germline V lookup: CDR1 LGHNA, CDR2 YNFKEQ. The V end was cut by 1 base, the J end by 9 bases, with 12 bases between. The CDR3 sequence is 13 residues long. The CDR3 sequence: CASSQARYLRYTF. CDR3 DNA sequence: TGTGCCAGCAGCCAAGCCCGATATCTGCGCTACACCTTC.

The rearrangement uses TRBV13 and TRBJ2-3; 11 nucleotides agree with TRBD2. V lost 5 bases to trimming and J lost 2 bases; unmatched junction nucleotides: 3. Germline V lookup: CDR1 PRHDT, CDR2 FYEKMQ (reference sequence). CDR3 size: 15 residues. CDR3 bases: TGTGCCAGCAGCGGTAGCGGGGGGGCCACAGATACGCAGTATTTT. It encodes CASSGSGGATDTQYF.

J is TRBJ2-7 and V is TRBV12-2; TRBD2 is the table's D call, not checked against the DNA. TRBV12-2 is a recognized pseudogene. The CDR3 runs 11 residues. This chain's CDR3 is CGPGLRYEQYF. The CDR3 coding sequence is TGCGGCCCGGGACTCCGCTACGAGCAGTACTTC.

The chain combines TRBV2 with TRBJ1-2; D unresolved. This CDR3 contains 17 residues. Trimming removed 8 bases from V and 4 bases from J, with 26 bases in between. CDR1 SNHLY and CDR2 FYNNEI come from the germline V gene. The CDR3 is CASVDAVAAFVLYGYTF. The CDR3, as DNA: TGTGCCAGCGTGGACGCCGTGGCAGCCTTTGTCCTCTATGGCTACACCTTC.

The V call is TRBV7-2, the J call TRBJ2-3, with 8 bases aligning to TRBD2. This CDR3 spans 18 amino acids. CDR1 and CDR2 from the germline V gene are SGHTA and FQGNSA. V shed 1 base, J shed 2 bases, and the junction held 11 bases outside the gene matches. CDR3 in DNA: TGTGCCAGCAGCTTAGAACCCGTCGGGAGGGCCTACACAGATACGCAGTATTTT. This codes for CASSLEPVGRAYTDTQYF.

The chain employs TRBV4-3 and TRBJ2-3; 8 positions agree with TRBD2. The germline gives CDR1 LGHNA, CDR2 YSLEER. V lost 1 base and J lost 0; bases outside the gene matches: 12. The CDR3 totals 19 residues. The CDR3 protein is CASSQVVAGGRASTDTQYF. CDR3 in DNA: TGCGCCAGCAGCCAAGTGGTTGCGGGGGGCCGTGCTAGCACAGATACGCAGTATTTT.

The chain employs TRBV4-2 and TRBJ2-6; 8 bases are a match to TRBD1. Germline trimming cut 0 bases from V and 3 bases from J; bases unmatched to any gene: 10. CDR3 size: 19 residues. Per the germline V gene, CDR1 is LGHNA and CDR2 is YNFKEQ. The CDR3 is CASSQEGDRLWGGANVLTF. The CDR3 nucleotides are TGTGCCAGCAGCCAAGAGGGGGACAGGCTCTGGGGTGGGGCCAACGTCCTGACTTTC.

The DNA for the CDR3 is TGTGCCAGCAGCAAAGAGGCCAGGGGGACTGAAGCTTTCTTT. Amino acids: CASSKEARGTEAFF. The chain recombines TRBV21-1 with TRBJ1-1; the table names TRBD1, a call not compared with the DNA. TRBV21-1 corresponds to a pseudogene. The length of the CDR3 is 14 residues.

The V gene is TRBV5-6, the J gene TRBJ1-3; D remains unclear. Looked up from germline, CDR1 is SGHDT and CDR2 is YYEEEE. The CDR3 consists of 14 residues. V was clipped by 1 base and J by 0 bases, with 5 bases between them. The CDR3 spells CASSLTSSGNTIYF. The CDR3 DNA reads as TGTGCCAGCAGCTTGACGAGCTCTGGAAACACCATATATTTT. The full variable domain, rest sourced from reference TRBV5-6 and TRBJ1-3, is DAGVTQSPTHLIKTRGQQVTLRCSPKSGHDTVSWYQQALGQGPQFIFQYYEEEERQRGNFPDRFSGHQFPNYSSELNVNALLLGDSALYLCASSLTSSGNTIYFGEGSWLTVV.

The rearrangement uses TRBV7-9 and TRBJ2-7; D remains ambiguous. CDR3 size: 14 residues. The germline V gene has CDR1 SEHNR and CDR2 FQNEAQ (reference sequence). Trimming took 9 bases from V and 3 from J, leaving 18 bases between them. The CDR3 spells CASGPPGLNYEQYF. Here the CDR3 DNA reads TGTGCCAGTGGACCCCCCGGGCTCAACTACGAGCAGTACTTC.

This clone occurred a few times. The chain has TRBV19 and TRBJ1-2, with a tentative D call TRBD1 (6 bases). V lost 2 bases and J 3 bases, leaving 7 bases between the germline ends. The CDR3 covers 13 residues. Germline values: CDR1 LNHDA, CDR2 SQIVND (reference sequence). In DNA, the CDR3 is TGTGCCAGTAGTATACAGGGGTACTATGGCTACACCTTC. It yields the protein CASSIQGYYGYTF.

This clone showed up just a few times. The genes are TRBV7-2 and TRBJ2-1, with 11 bases identical to TRBD2. Germline values: CDR1 SGHTA, CDR2 FQGNSA. CDR3 length: 15 residues. Unmatched junction bases numbered 3, after V lost 4 bases and J lost 4 bases. The CDR3 DNA is TGTGCCAGCAGCTGGACTAGCGGGTCGTACAATGAGCAGTTCTTC. Translated: CASSWTSGSYNEQFF.

The gene calls are TRBV30 and TRBJ2-5; D is ambiguous. This CDR3 spans 15 amino acids. Trimming removed 0 bases at V and 2 bases at J, with 13 bases between. Per germline, CDR1 GTSNPN and CDR2 SVGIG (reference sequence). The CDR3 loop is CAWSVPLAAQETQYF. The CDR3 DNA sequence: TGTGCCTGGAGTGTACCTCTGGCGGCGCAAGAGACCCAGTACTTC.

This chain links TRBV4-1 with TRBJ2-1; 9 bases line up with TRBD1. The CDR3 consists of 14 residues. The V segment lost 4 bases and the J segment 5 bases; nucleotides outside the gene matches: 3. CDR1 MGHRA and CDR2 YSYEKL come from the germline V gene. The CDR3 DNA reads TGCGCCAGCAGCCCCCGGGACAGGGACAATGAGCAGTTCTTC. The encoded protein is CASSPRDRDNEQFF.